This T cell receptor beta chain appears in the sequencing data of a study of cytomegalovirus exposure and HLA in healthy donors. Germline CDR1 SGHTA, CDR2 FQGTGA. V trimming: 6 bases; J trimming: 5 bases; junction bases outside the gene matches: 5. CDR3 length: 14 amino acids. This clone occurred a few times. 13 Jbeta primers and 60 Vbeta primers were used for the PCR. As handled by the study authors: There were around 80 million unique TCR beta chains by a later count, and 10 million to 12 million of them were shared. The data were produced by immunoSEQ multiplex PCR, yet TCRdb's version contains in-frame clones alone and is incomplete. D and trimming were read from the DNA, whereas the V and J calls and clone size are those reported in that table. The data hold about 160,000 clones, with approximately 81% observed a single time.

The clonotype comes from a male donor in good health and CMV-seronegative. Sample: PBMCs. The chain recombines TRBV7-3 with TRBJ2-1, with 9 bases lining up with TRBD2. CDR3 in DNA: TGTGCCAGCAGAGATAGCGGGAGTGACAATGAGCAGTTCTTC. This codes for CASRDSGSDNEQFF.